One and the same sample provided the 30 T cell receptor beta chains below, sequenced in a study of blood T cell repertoires in COVID-19. Sequencing was performed with immunoSEQ multiplex PCR; in TCRdb, only in-frame clones are kept and a portion is missing. The top ten clones hold about 0.8% of a sample with 55,000 to 85,000 clones, around 84% of them seen once. The source material was peripheral blood. Source of these receptors: a woman in her 70s with acute or convalescent COVID-19.

This rearrangement joins TRBV6-5 to TRBJ1-2; a weak D match, TRBD1 (6 bases). Germline CDR1 is MNHEY and CDR2 is SVGAGI. V gave up 5 bases and J gave up 7 bases, with 11 bases separating them. This CDR3 is 12 amino acids long. In DNA form, the CDR3 reads TGTGCCAGCAGTAATTTCAGGGGTGGCTACACCTTC. It codes for CASSNFRGGYTF.

The V gene is TRBV30, the J gene TRBJ2-3, with 7 bases fitting TRBD1. Looked up from germline, CDR1 is GTSNPN and CDR2 is SVGIG (reference sequence). Germline trimming cut 1 base from V and 2 bases from J; bases unmatched to any gene: 3. The CDR3 is 14 amino acids. CDR3 protein: CAWSGDRNTDTQYF. In DNA, the CDR3 is TGTGCCTGGAGTGGGGACAGAAACACAGATACGCAGTATTTT.

The chain is built from TRBV7-9 and TRBJ2-7, with D maybe TRBD1 (7 bases). The CDR3 length is 15 residues. The germline gives CDR1 SEHNR, CDR2 FQNEAQ (reference sequence). V lost 5 bases, J lost 4 bases, and 18 bases lay in between. This CDR3 reads CASSLPGGGFYEQYF. CDR3 DNA: TGTGCCAGCAGCCTACCAGGGGGAGGATTTTACGAGCAGTACTTC.

The chain recombines TRBV7-2 with TRBJ1-4; tentative D call: TRBD1 (5 bases). Looked up from germline, CDR1 is SGHTA and CDR2 is FQGNSA. V gave up 7 bases and J gave up 7 bases, with 16 bases separating them. The CDR3 spans 14 residues. CDR3 protein: CASTSQGDREKLFF. CDR3 bases: TGTGCCAGCACGAGTCAGGGCGATCGTGAAAAACTGTTTTTT.

The chain employs TRBV15 and TRBJ1-2; TRBD1 is a possible D gene (5 bases). V lost 4 bases and J 7 bases, leaving 16 bases between the germline ends. The CDR3 totals 14 residues. CDR1 is LNHNV and CDR2 is YYDKDF in the germline V gene (reference sequence). The CDR3 here is CATSNPPGGGGYTF. In nucleotides, the CDR3 is TGTGCCACCAGCAACCCACCGGGGGGAGGTGGCTACACCTTC.

This clone was counted between two and nine times. V is TRBV11-2 and J is TRBJ1-1; a weak D match, TRBD1 (6 bases). Trimming removed 5 bases at V and 4 bases at J, with 17 bases between. Germline-derived CDR1 and CDR2 are SGHAT and FQNNGV. The length of the CDR3 is 15 residues. The CDR3 spells CASSNQAGGRTEAFF. The CDR3 DNA reads TGTGCCAGCAGCAACCAAGCGGGGGGCCGCACTGAAGCTTTCTTT.

The chain carries TRBV7-9 and TRBJ2-5, with 10 bases lining up with TRBD2. The germline CDR1 and CDR2 sequences are SEHNR and FQNEAQ (reference sequence). CDR3 length: 15 residues. The trim removed 2 bases at V and 4 bases at J, leaving 4 bases unmatched. CDR3 DNA sequence: TGTGCCAGCAGCTTAAAGCGGGAGGGCCTAGAGACCCAGTACTTC. It is translated as CASSLKREGLETQYF. The full variable domain, with the rest looked up from reference TRBV7-9 and TRBJ2-5, is DTGVSQNPRHKITKRGQNVTFRCDPISEHNRLYWYRQTLGQGPEFLTYFQNEAQLEKSRLLSDRFSAERPKGSFSTLEIQRTEQGDSAMYLCASSLKREGLETQYFGPGTRLLVL.

The V and J genes are TRBV27 and TRBJ2-2; unclear D gene. The V end was cut by 3 bases, the J end by 4 bases, with 9 bases between. From germline, CDR1 is MNHEY and CDR2 SMNVEV (reference sequence). There are 14 residues in the CDR3. This chain's CDR3 is CASSLRYFTGELFF. As DNA, the CDR3 is TGTGCCAGCAGTTTGAGGTATTTCACCGGGGAGCTGTTTTTT.

J is TRBJ2-1 and V is TRBV18, with a weak D call TRBD2 (5 bases). This CDR3 comprises 14 residues. Trimming stripped 3 bases from V and 9 bases from J, with 15 bases between. The germline V gene has CDR1 KGHSH and CDR2 LQKENI. This CDR3 reads CASSPGAGLGEQFF. CDR3 nucleotides: TGTGCCAGCTCACCGGGCGCGGGTTTGGGTGAGCAGTTCTTC.

The chain is built from TRBV6-2 or TRBV6-3 and TRBJ2-1, with D hard to call. The V gene lost 2 bases and the J gene lost 4 bases, with 6 bases spanning the gap. CDR1 and CDR2 from the germline V gene are MNHEY and SVGEGT. CDR3 length: 13 amino acids. CDR3 residues: CASSYEPYNEQFF. CDR3 DNA sequence: TGTGCCAGCAGTTACGAGCCGTACAATGAGCAGTTCTTC.

The genes are TRBV5-8 and TRBJ2-5; possibly TRBD2 for D (6 bases). This CDR3 region has 15 residues. From germline, CDR1 is SGHTS and CDR2 YDEGEE. V lost 0 bases, J lost 2 bases, and 11 bases lay in between. The CDR3 spells CASSLAASVQETQYF. The CDR3 nucleotides read TGTGCCAGCAGCTTGGCGGCTAGCGTGCAAGAGACCCAGTACTTC.

The chain uses TRBV30 and TRBJ2-1; weak D call: TRBD2 (6 bases). The V gene lost 3 bases and the J gene lost 10 bases, with 19 bases spanning the gap. Germline-derived CDR1 and CDR2 are GTSNPN and SVGIG (reference sequence). The CDR3 has 14 residues. As DNA, the CDR3 is TGTGCCTGGAGCTTGATCGGGGGTACAGACGAGCAGTTCTTC. Its protein product is CAWSLIGGTDEQFF.

This clone came up a few times. The gene calls are TRBV7-2 and TRBJ2-3, with a possible D match to TRBD2 (5 bases). V was shortened by 5 bases and J by 6 bases, with 12 bases between the two germline ends. Looked up from germline, CDR1 is SGHTA and CDR2 is FQGNSA. The CDR3 covers 13 residues. CDR3 residues: CASSAQREDTQYF. The DNA of the CDR3 is TGTGCCAGCAGCGCGCAAAGGGAGGATACGCAGTATTTT.

This clone has more than one count but fewer than ten. The chain couples TRBV4-1 to TRBJ1-1, with 8 bases fitting TRBD1. V shed 4 bases and J 4 bases; nucleotides not matched to a gene: 2. CDR1 and CDR2 (germline): MGHRA, YSYEKL. This CDR3 is 13 amino acids long. CDR3 residues: CASSPGQGTEAFF. DNA for the CDR3: TGCGCCAGCAGCCCCGGACAGGGCACTGAAGCTTTCTTT.

The rearrangement links TRBV9 to TRBJ2-1, with D perhaps matching TRBD2 (6 bases). Per the germline V gene, CDR1 is SGDLS and CDR2 is YYNGEE. The V end lost 0 bases, the J end lost 6 bases, and 13 bases lay between the germline ends. The CDR3 loop spans 15 amino acids. Here the CDR3 DNA reads TGTGCCAGCAGCGTAGGGGGGGTAGCGACCAATGAGCAGTTCTTC. Amino acid sequence: CASSVGGVATNEQFF.

V usage is TRBV25-1 and J usage is TRBJ1-2; 8 bases match TRBD1. Germline V lookup: CDR1 MGHDK, CDR2 SYGVNS. The CDR3 runs 14 residues. V was pared by 3 bases and J by 6 bases, with 6 bases of the junction left unmatched. Here the CDR3 reads CASSDSDRVDGYTF. CDR3 in DNA: TGTGCCAGCAGTGATTCGGACAGGGTTGATGGCTACACCTTC.

The J gene is TRBJ2-7, the V gene TRBV7-9; D might be TRBD1 (5 bases). V was cut by 0 bases and J by 6 bases, with 9 bases left in between. Germline V gene data show CDR1 as SEHNR and CDR2 as FQNEAQ (reference sequence). There are 13 residues in the CDR3. The CDR3 reads CASSLAPDTEQYF. CDR3 DNA: TGTGCCAGCAGCTTAGCGCCGGACACCGAGCAGTACTTC.

Regarding this clone: Other DNA sequences in this sample translate to the same CDR3. This rearrangement joins TRBV7-2 to TRBJ1-1, with D perhaps TRBD1 (6 bases). The V gene's germline CDR1 is SGHTA and CDR2 FQGNSA. V lost 2 bases to trimming and J lost 1 base, with 8 bases between them. The CDR3 is 14 residues long. CDR3 protein: CASSLIGGNTEAFF. Written as DNA, the CDR3 is TGTGCCAGCAGCTTAATAGGGGGGAACACTGAAGCTTTCTTT.

The chain couples TRBV27 to TRBJ1-1; D not resolved. The V gene lost 4 bases and the J gene lost 3 bases, with 15 bases spanning the gap. This CDR3 is 15 amino acids long. Germline V gene lookup returns CDR1 MNHEY and CDR2 SMNVEV (reference sequence). The DNA for the CDR3 is TGTGCCAGCAGTTCCACCGTCGAGATGGACACTGAAGCTTTCTTT. Protein: CASSSTVEMDTEAFF.

The V and J genes are TRBV18 and TRBJ2-7, with TRBD1 matching over 11 bases. V was pared by 4 bases and J by 6 bases, with 8 bases of the junction left unmatched. This CDR3 contains 15 residues. CDR1 and CDR2 (germline): KGHSH, LQKENI. The CDR3 loop reads CASSLTGQGDIEQYF. CDR3 coding DNA: TGTGCCAGCTCACTCACGGGACAGGGGGACATCGAGCAGTACTTC.

The chain recombines TRBV11-1 with TRBJ2-7; TRBD1 might be the D (6 bases). The CDR3 is 14 amino acids. Germline values: CDR1 SGHAT, CDR2 FQDESV (reference sequence). V was pared by 5 bases and J by 1 base, with 12 bases between. The CDR3 loop reads CASSPRDNSYEQYF. The CDR3 DNA is TGTGCCAGCAGCCCAAGGGACAATTCCTACGAGCAGTACTTC.

V gene TRBV30 combines with J gene TRBJ2-7; TRBD2 agrees at 12 bases. The CDR3 totals 13 residues. Germline-derived CDR1 and CDR2 are GTSNPN and SVGIG (reference sequence). The ends lost 8 bases at V and 3 bases at J; junction bases unmatched: 5. The CDR3 region is CAQTSGGLYEQYF. The DNA for the CDR3 is TGTGCCCAGACTAGCGGGGGCCTCTACGAGCAGTACTTC. Based on the CDR3 plus reference TRBV30 and TRBJ2-7, the full variable domain is SQTIHQWPATLVQPVGSPLSLECTVEGTSNPNLYWYRQAAGRGLQLLFYSVGIGQISSEVPQNLSASRPQDRQFILSSKKLLLSDSGFYLCAQTSGGLYEQYFGPGTRLTVT.

V usage is TRBV3-1 (or the pseudogene TRBV3-2) and J usage is TRBJ1-6, with D possibly TRBD1 on 5 matching bases. Trimming pared 1 base from V and 13 bases from J, leaving 14 bases between. From germline, CDR1 is LGHDT and CDR2 YNNKEL (reference sequence). The CDR3 sequence is 14 residues long. The CDR3 bases are TGTGCCAGCAGCCAAGCGTCAGGGAGGACCCCCCTCCACTTT. It codes for CASSQASGRTPLHF.

This chain joins TRBV3-1 (or the pseudogene TRBV3-2) and TRBJ2-2, with 10 nucleotides matching TRBD1. The V and J ends lost 4 bases and 3 bases, in that order; junction bases with no gene match: 2. The germline CDR1 and CDR2 sequences are LGHDT and YNNKEL (reference sequence). The CDR3 is 15 residues long. The CDR3 spells CASSRGTGDTGELFF. Here the CDR3 DNA reads TGTGCCAGCAGCCGTGGGACAGGGGACACCGGGGAGCTGTTTTTT.

CDR3 amino acids: CASSVISGQGVTGELFF. DNA for the CDR3: TGTGCCAGCAGCGTCATATCGGGACAGGGGGTCACCGGGGAGCTGTTTTTT. This rearrangement joins TRBV28 to TRBJ2-2; 11 bases are shared with TRBD1. Germline V CDR1 and CDR2: MDHEN, SYDVKM. This CDR3 contains 17 residues. V lost 6 bases and J lost 4; bases outside the gene matches: 10.

This clone was recorded a few times. The gene calls are TRBV28 and TRBJ2-7; 11 bases map to TRBD2. J lost 3 bases, V lost 5 bases, and 9 bases had no gene match. Looked up from germline, CDR1 is MDHEN and CDR2 is SYDVKM. The CDR3 totals 16 residues. The CDR3 nucleotides read TGTGCCAGCAGTAACACCGGGACTAGCGGATACTACGAGCAGTACTTC. The encoded protein is CASSNTGTSGYYEQYF.

This clone was observed a single time. The V gene is TRBV9, the J gene TRBJ2-5; 7 bases fit TRBD1. CDR1 and CDR2 (germline): SGDLS, YYNGEE. Losses at the gene ends were 1 base for V and 2 bases for J; bases not matched to a gene: 8. The CDR3 runs to 16 residues. The CDR3 spells CASSVSLGTDQETQYF. CDR3 nucleotide sequence: TGTGCCAGCAGCGTATCCCTGGGGACAGATCAAGAGACCCAGTACTTC.

The V gene is TRBV5-1, the J gene TRBJ2-5; 13 nucleotides line up with TRBD2. The germline V gene has CDR1 SGHRS and CDR2 YFSETQ. The CDR3 consists of 17 residues. With V trimmed by 2 bases and J by 2 bases, 6 bases remained unmatched. The CDR3 region is CASSLGLAGVWQETQYF. DNA for the CDR3: TGCGCCAGCAGCTTAGGACTAGCGGGAGTGTGGCAAGAGACCCAGTACTTC.

This chain links TRBV30 with TRBJ1-5, with TRBD1 as a possible D gene (5 bases). V was pared by 0 bases and J by 5 bases, with 8 bases between. Per germline, CDR1 GTSNPN and CDR2 SVGIG (reference sequence). CDR3 length: 13 amino acids. The CDR3 loop reads CAWSVGADQPQHF. CDR3 nucleotides: TGTGCCTGGAGTGTAGGGGCAGATCAGCCCCAGCATTTT.

This clone was counted a single time. The CDR3 sequence: CASSLLAAGYQETQYF. The CDR3 DNA is TGTGCCAGCAGCCTACTAGCGGCAGGGTATCAAGAGACCCAGTACTTC. The chain uses TRBV16 and TRBJ2-5, with 8 positions matching TRBD2. In germline, CDR1 is KGHSY, CDR2 FQNENV. This CDR3 spans 16 amino acids. With V trimmed by 4 bases and J by 2 bases, 9 bases remained unmatched.